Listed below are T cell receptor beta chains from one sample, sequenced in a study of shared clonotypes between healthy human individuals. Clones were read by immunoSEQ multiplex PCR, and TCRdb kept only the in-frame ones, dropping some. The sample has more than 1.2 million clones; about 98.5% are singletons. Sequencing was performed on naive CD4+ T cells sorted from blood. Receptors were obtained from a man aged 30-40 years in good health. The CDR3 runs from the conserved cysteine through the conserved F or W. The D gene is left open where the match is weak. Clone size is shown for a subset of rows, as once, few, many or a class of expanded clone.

CASSYWIDRADQPQHF	TGTGCCAGCAGTTACTGGATAGACAGGGCCGATCAGCCCCAGCATTTT	NA	TRBV6-6	TRBJ1-5	TRBD1
CASTSRLGSLTSGGEQFF	TGTGCCAGCACCTCCCGACTGGGTAGCCTGACTAGCGGCGGTGAGCAGTTCTTC	once	TRBV7-3	TRBJ2-1	TRBD2
CASSLGVAGTYEQYF	TGTGCCAGCAGCTTAGGGGTAGCGGGAACTTACGAGCAGTACTTC	NA	TRBV11-2	TRBJ2-7	TRBD2
CASSPIVTGIGTQYF	TGTGCCAGCTCACCCATCGTTACGGGGATAGGGACCCAGTACTTC	NA	TRBV18	TRBJ2-5	NA
CSGGRLEQYF	TGCAGTGGGGGACGGTTGGAGCAGTACTTC	NA	TRBV20-1	TRBJ2-7	NA
CASSYRAGGETQYF	TGTGCCAGCAGTTACCGGGCAGGGGGGGAGACCCAGTACTTC	NA	TRBV6-6	TRBJ2-5	NA
CASSLSGRVSGANVLTF	TGTGCCAGCAGCTTATCGGGCAGAGTCTCTGGGGCCAACGTCCTGACTTTC	NA	TRBV13	TRBJ2-6	NA
CASSSGTSGRLDTQYF	TGTGCCAGCAGCTCCGGGACTAGCGGGAGATTAGATACGCAGTATTTT	NA	TRBV11-2	TRBJ2-3	TRBD2
CASSSLGGTEQYF	TGTGCCAGCAGCTCCTTGGGGGGAACCGAGCAGTACTTC	NA	TRBV7-9	TRBJ2-7	NA
CASSSSGQPGGYTF	TGCGCCAGCAGCTCATCCGGACAGCCCGGGGGCTACACCTTC	NA	TRBV5-1	TRBJ1-2	NA
CASSERGLKGPGELFF	TGTGCCAGCAGTGAAAGGGGCCTGAAAGGGCCCGGGGAGCTGTTTTTT	NA	TRBV25-1	TRBJ2-2	NA
CASRRSGIPREQYF	TGTGCCAGCAGACGCAGCGGGATCCCTCGCGAGCAGTACTTC	NA	TRBV28	TRBJ2-7	TRBD2
CASSLVDRGEQFF	TGCGCCAGCAGCTTGGTCGATCGGGGGGAGCAGTTCTTC	NA	TRBV5-1	TRBJ2-1	NA
CASSPWGSSQETQYF	TGTGCCAGCAGCCCCTGGGGTTCGAGCCAAGAGACCCAGTACTTC	NA	TRBV7-2	TRBJ2-5	NA
CASSQGILETQYF	TGCGCCAGCAGCCAAGGGATCCTTGAGACCCAGTACTTC	NA	TRBV4-1	TRBJ2-5	NA
CASSLIQGAQDQPQHF	TGTGCCAGTAGTCTCATACAGGGGGCGCAGGATCAGCCCCAGCATTTT	NA	TRBV19	TRBJ1-5	TRBD1
CASSEPGHLNTEAFF	TGTGCCAGCAGCGAACCGGGACACCTGAACACTGAAGCTTTCTTT	once	TRBV6-1	TRBJ1-1	NA
CATSRVAGNQPQHF	TGTGCCACCAGCAGAGTGGCAGGGAATCAGCCCCAGCATTTT	NA	TRBV15	TRBJ1-5	NA
CATSRDRDRGLIRETQYF	TGTGCCACCAGCAGAGACCGGGACAGGGGTTTAATTCGGGAGACCCAGTACTTC	NA	TRBV15	TRBJ2-5	TRBD1
CASSELYGYTF	TGTGCCAGCAGTGAATTGTATGGCTACACCTTC	NA	TRBV2	TRBJ1-2	NA
CASSLGIGQSILAKNIQYF	TGCGCCAGCAGCTTGGGGATCGGACAGAGCATTCTAGCCAAAAACATTCAGTACTTC	NA	TRBV5-1	TRBJ2-4	NA
CASHPGRNYGYTF	TGTGCCAGCCACCCGGGACGTAACTATGGCTACACCTTC	once	TRBV6-5	TRBJ1-2	NA
CASSLGPPGGEQYF	TGTGCCAGCAGCTTGGGACCTCCCGGGGGCGAGCAGTACTTC	NA	TRBV5-4	TRBJ2-7	NA
CASSESGPSYEQYF	TGTGCCAGCAGTGAGAGCGGTCCCTCCTACGAGCAGTACTTC	once	TRBV2	TRBJ2-7	NA
CASSIKTGVGNQPQHF	TGTGCCAGTAGTATCAAAACAGGGGTGGGCAATCAGCCCCAGCATTTT	NA	TRBV19	TRBJ1-5	TRBD1
CASTLDRGQETQYF	TGTGCCAGCACCCTGGACAGGGGTCAAGAGACCCAGTACTTC	NA	TRBV7-2	TRBJ2-5	TRBD1
CASSLVPTSGRVGEQFF	TGTGCCAGCAGTTTAGTCCCGACTAGCGGGAGGGTAGGGGAGCAGTTCTTC	NA	TRBV27	TRBJ2-1	TRBD2
CASSLSGTSATEAFF	TGCGCCAGCAGCTTATCCGGGACATCCGCCACTGAAGCTTTCTTT	NA	TRBV5-1	TRBJ1-1	NA
CASRLDRVRVEAFF	TGTGCCAGCAGATTGGACAGGGTCAGGGTTGAAGCTTTCTTT	NA	TRBV6-5	TRBJ1-1	TRBD1